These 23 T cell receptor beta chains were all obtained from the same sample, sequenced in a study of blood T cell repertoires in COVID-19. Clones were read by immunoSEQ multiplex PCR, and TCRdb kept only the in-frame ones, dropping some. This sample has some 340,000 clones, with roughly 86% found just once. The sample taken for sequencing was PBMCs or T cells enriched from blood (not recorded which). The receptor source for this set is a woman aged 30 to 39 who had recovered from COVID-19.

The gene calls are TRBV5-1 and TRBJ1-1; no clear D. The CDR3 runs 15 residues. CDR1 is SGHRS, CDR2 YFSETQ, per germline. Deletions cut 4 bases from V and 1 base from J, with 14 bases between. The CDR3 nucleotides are TGCGCCAGCAGCCCTGACACGGCCACGAACACTGAAGCTTTCTTT. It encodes CASSPDTATNTEAFF.

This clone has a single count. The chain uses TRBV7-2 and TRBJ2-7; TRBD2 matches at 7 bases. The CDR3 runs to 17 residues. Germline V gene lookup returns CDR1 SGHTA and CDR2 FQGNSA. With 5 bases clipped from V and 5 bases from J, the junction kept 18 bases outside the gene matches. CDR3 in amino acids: CASSRRGGHFTGDEQYF. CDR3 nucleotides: TGTGCCAGCAGCCGCCGGGGAGGGCACTTCACGGGGGACGAGCAGTACTTC.

CDR3 sequence (DNA): TGCGCCAGCAGTCGGGGGGGCCAAGAGACCCAGTACTTC. It yields the protein CASSRGGQETQYF. The chain links TRBV5-1 to TRBJ2-5; 8 bases align to TRBD2. CDR3 length: 13 residues. Germline lookup yields CDR1 SGHRS and CDR2 YFSETQ. Germline trimming cut 5 bases from V and 1 base from J; bases unmatched to any gene: 1. The variable domain in full, with the rest retrieved from reference TRBV5-1 and TRBJ2-5, is KAGVTQTPRYLIKTRGQQVTLSCSPISGHRSVSWYQQTPGQGLQFLFEYFSETQRNKGNFPGRFSGRQFSNSRSEMNVSTLELGDSALYLCASSRGGQETQYFGPGTRLLVL.

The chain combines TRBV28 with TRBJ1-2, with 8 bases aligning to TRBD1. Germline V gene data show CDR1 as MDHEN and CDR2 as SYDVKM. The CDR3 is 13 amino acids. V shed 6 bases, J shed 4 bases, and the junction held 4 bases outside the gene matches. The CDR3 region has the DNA TGTGCCAGCAGGCCGACAGGGGTCTATGGCTACACCTTC. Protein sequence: CASRPTGVYGYTF.

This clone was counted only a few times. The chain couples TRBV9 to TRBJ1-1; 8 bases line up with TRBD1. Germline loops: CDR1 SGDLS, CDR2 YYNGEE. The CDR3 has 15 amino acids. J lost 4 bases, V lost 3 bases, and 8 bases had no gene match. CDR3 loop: CASSARQGQSTEAFF. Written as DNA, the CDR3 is TGTGCCAGCAGCGCCAGACAGGGGCAGAGCACTGAAGCTTTCTTT.

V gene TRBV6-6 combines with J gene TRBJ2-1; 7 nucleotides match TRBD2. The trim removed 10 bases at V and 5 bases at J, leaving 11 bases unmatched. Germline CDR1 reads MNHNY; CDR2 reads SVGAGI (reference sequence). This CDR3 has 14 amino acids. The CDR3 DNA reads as TGTGCCACCGCTCGGCTAGCGGAGAACAATGAGCAGTTCTTC. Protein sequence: CATARLAENNEQFF.

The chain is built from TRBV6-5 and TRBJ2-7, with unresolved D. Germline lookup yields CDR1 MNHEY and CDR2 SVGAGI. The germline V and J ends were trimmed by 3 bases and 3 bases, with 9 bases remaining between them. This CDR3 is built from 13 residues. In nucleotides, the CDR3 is TGTGCCAGCAGTTATGATGTGAGCTACGAGCAGTACTTC. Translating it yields CASSYDVSYEQYF.

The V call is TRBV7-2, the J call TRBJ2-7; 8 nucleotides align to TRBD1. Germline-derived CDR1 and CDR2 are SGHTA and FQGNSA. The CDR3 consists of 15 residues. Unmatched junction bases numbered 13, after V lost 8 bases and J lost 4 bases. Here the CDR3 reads CASSFAGTGDYEQYF. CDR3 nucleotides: TGTGCCAGCTCCTTCGCCGGGACAGGTGATTACGAGCAGTACTTC.

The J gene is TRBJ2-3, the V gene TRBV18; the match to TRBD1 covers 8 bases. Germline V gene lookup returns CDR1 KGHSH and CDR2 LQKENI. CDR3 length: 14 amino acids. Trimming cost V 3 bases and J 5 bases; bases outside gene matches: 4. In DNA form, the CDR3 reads TGTGCCAGCTCACCCTCGACAGGGGAAGATACGCAGTATTTT. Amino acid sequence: CASSPSTGEDTQYF.

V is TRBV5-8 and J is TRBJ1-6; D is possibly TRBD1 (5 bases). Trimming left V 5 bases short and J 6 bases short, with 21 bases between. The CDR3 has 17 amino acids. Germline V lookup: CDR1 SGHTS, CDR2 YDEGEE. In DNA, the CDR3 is TGTGCCAGCAGTTCACCGGGACTCCCACTACTTAATTCACCCCTCCACTTT. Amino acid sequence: CASSSPGLPLLNSPLHF. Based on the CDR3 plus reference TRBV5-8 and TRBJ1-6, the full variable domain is EAGVTQSPTHLIKTRGQQATLRCSPISGHTSVYWYQQALGLGLQFLLWYDEGEERNRGNFPPRFSGRQFPNYSSELNVNALELEDSALYLCASSSPGLPLLNSPLHFGNGTRLTVT.

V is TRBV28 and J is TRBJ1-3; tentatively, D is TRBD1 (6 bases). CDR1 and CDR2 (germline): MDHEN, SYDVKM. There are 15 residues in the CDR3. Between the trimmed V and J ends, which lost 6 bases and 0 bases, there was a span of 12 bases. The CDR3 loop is CASSKGGGSGNTIYF. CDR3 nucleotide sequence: TGTGCCAGCAGCAAAGGGGGGGGCTCTGGAAACACCATATATTTT.

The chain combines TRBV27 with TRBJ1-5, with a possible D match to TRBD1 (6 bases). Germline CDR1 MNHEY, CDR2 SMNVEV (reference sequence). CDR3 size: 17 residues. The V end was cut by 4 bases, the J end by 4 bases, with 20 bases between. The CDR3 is CASSSGTPIERNQPQHF. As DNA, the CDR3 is TGTGCCAGCAGTTCAGGGACACCTATAGAACGGAATCAGCCCCAGCATTTT.

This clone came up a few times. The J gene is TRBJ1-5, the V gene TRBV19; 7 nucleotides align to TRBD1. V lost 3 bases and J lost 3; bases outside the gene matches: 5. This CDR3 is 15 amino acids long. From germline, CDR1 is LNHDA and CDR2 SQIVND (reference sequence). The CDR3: CASSMRDRDNQPQHF. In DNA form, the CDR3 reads TGTGCCAGTAGTATGAGAGACAGGGACAATCAGCCCCAGCATTTT.

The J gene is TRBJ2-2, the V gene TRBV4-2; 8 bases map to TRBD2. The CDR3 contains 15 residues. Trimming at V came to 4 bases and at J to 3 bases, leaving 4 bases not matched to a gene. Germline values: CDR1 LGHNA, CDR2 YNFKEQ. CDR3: CASSPRRGDTGELFF. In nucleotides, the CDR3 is TGTGCCAGCAGCCCTAGGCGGGGGGACACCGGGGAGCTGTTTTTT.

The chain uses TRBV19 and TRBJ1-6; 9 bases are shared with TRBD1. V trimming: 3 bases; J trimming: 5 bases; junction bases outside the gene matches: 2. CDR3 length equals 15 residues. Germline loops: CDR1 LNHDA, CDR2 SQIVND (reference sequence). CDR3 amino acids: CASSIRDRDNSPLHF. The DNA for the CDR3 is TGTGCCAGTAGTATCCGGGACAGGGATAATTCACCCCTCCACTTT.

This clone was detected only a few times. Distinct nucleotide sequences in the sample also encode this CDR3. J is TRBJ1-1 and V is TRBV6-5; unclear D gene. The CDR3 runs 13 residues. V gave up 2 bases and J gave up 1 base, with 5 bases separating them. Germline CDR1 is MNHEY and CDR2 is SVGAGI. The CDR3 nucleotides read TGTGCCAGCAGTTACGGCAGGAACACTGAAGCTTTCTTT. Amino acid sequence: CASSYGRNTEAFF.

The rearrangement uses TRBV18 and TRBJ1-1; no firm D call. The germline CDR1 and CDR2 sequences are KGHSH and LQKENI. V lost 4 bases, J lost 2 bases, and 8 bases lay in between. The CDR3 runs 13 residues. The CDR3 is CASSRAPNTEAFF. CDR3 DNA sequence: TGTGCCAGCTCACGAGCACCTAACACTGAAGCTTTCTTT.

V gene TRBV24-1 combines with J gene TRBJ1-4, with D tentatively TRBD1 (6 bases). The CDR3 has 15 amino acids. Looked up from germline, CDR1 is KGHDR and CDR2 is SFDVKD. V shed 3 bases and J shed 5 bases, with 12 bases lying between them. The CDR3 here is CATSDAGTPNEKLFF. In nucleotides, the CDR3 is TGTGCCACCAGTGATGCCGGGACACCGAATGAAAAACTGTTTTTT.

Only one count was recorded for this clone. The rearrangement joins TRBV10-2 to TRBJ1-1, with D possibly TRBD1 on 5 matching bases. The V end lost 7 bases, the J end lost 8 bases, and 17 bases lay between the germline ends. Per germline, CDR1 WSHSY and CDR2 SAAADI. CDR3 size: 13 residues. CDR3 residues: CASTGPAAAEAFF. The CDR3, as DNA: TGCGCCAGCACAGGGCCGGCGGCAGCCGAAGCTTTCTTT.

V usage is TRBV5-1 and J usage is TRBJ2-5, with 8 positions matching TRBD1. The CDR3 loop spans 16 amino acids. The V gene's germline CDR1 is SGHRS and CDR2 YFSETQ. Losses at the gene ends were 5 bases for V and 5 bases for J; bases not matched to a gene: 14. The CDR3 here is CASSRAPQGAGETQYF. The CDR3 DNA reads TGCGCCAGCAGTCGAGCCCCCCAGGGGGCGGGGGAGACCCAGTACTTC.

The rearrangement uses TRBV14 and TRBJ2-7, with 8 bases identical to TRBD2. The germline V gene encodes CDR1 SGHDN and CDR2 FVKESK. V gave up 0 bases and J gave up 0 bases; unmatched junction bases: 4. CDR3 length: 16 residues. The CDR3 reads CASSQDHGGASYEQYF. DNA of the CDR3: TGTGCCAGCAGCCAAGACCACGGGGGGGCCTCCTACGAGCAGTACTTC.

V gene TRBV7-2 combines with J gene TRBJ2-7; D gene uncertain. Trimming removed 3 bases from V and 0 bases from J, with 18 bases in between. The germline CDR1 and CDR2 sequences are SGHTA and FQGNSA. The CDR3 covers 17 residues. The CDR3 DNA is TGTGCCAGCAGCTTGAGAAGTCCGGCGGTAAGCTCCTACGAGCAGTACTTC. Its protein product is CASSLRSPAVSSYEQYF.

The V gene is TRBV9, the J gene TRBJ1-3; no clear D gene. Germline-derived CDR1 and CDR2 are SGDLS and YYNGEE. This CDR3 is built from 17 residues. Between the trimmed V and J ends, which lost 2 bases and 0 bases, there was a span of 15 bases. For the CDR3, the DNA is TGTGCCAGCAGCGTCAGAGGGCCCCCCGACTCTGGAAACACCATATATTTT. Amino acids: CASSVRGPPDSGNTIYF.